The sequence of this TCR beta chain was determined in a study of neurological immune-mediated disorders. Germline loops: CDR1 KGHSH, CDR2 LQKENI. There are 16 residues in the CDR3. Trimming cost V 0 bases and J 3 bases; bases outside gene matches: 7. TCRdb re-derived calls from the 5' RACE reads in MiXCR, one entry per CDR3 protein. Seen here are 55,000 or so distinct CDR3 sequences, around 4.2% observed once, and the top ten hold 2.9%. In this sample, this clonotype turned up many times. V gene TRBV18 combines with J gene TRBJ2-5; TRBD1 matches 7 bases. The material sequenced was PBMCs. This TCR derives from a man over 45 with multiple sclerosis. The CDR3 sequence is CASSPPRGRKEETQYF. CDR3 DNA: TGTGCCAGCTCACCACCGAGGGGGCGAAAAGAAGAGACCCAGTACTTC. The variable domain in full, with the rest retrieved from reference TRBV18 and TRBJ2-5, is NAGVMQNPRHLVRRRGQEARLRCSPMKGHSHVYWYRQLPEEGLKFMVYLQKENIIDESGMPKERFSAEFPKEGPSILRIQQVVRGDSAAYFCASSPPRGRKEETQYFGPGTRLLVL.